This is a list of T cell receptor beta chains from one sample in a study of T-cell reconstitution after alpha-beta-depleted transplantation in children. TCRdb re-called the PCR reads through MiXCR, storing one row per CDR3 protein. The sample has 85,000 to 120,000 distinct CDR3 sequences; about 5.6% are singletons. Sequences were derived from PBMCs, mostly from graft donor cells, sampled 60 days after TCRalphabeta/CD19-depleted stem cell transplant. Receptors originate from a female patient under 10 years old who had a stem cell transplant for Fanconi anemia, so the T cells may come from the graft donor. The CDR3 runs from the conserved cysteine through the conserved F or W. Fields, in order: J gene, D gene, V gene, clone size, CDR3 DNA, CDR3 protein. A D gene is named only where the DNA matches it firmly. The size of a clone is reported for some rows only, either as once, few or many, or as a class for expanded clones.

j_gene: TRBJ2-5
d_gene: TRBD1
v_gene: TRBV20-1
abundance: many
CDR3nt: TGCAGTGCTAGAGGGGACAGGGAAGAGACCCAGTACTTC
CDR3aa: CSARGDREETQYF

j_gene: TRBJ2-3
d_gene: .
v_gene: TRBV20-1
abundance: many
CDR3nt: TGCAGTGCTAGAGAAGGAGATACGCAGTATTTT
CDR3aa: CSAREGDTQYF

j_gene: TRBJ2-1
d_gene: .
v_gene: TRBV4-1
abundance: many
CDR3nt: TGCGCCAGCAGCCAAGTTATCGGTGAGCAGTTCTTC
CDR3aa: CASSQVIGEQFF

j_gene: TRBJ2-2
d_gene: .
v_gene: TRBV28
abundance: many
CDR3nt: TGTGCCACTTACGTGACTAGCACCGGGGAGCTGTTTTTT
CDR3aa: CATYVTSTGELFF

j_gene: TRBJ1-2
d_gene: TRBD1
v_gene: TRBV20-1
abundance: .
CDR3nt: TGCAGTGCTAGAGGATTCGGGGAGGGACAGGGGGCAGGGGGCTACACCTTC
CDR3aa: CSARGFGEGQGAGGYTF

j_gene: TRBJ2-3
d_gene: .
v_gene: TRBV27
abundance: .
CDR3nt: TGTGCCAGCAGTTTATGGTGGACAGACACAGATACGCAGTATTTT
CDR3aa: CASSLWWTDTDTQYF

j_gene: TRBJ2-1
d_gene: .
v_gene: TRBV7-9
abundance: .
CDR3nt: TGTGCCAGCAGCCCAGGGGGGGCCATTGAGCAGTTCTTC
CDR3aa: CASSPGGAIEQFF

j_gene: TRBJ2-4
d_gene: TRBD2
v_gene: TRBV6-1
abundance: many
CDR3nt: TGTGCCAGCAGTCCGATCGGGGGGGGCATTCAGTACTTC
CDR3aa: CASSPIGGGIQYF

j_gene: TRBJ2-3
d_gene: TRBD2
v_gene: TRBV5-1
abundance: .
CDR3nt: TGCGCCAGCAGTCAAATTCCGGGGGGAAACACAGATACGCAGTATTTT
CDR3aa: CASSQIPGGNTDTQYF

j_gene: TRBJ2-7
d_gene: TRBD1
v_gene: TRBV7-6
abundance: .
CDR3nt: TGTGCCAGCAGCTTAGGGGGGACAGGGAGATCCTACGAGCAGTACTTC
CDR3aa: CASSLGGTGRSYEQYF

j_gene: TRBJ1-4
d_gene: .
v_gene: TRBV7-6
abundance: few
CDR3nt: TGTGCCAGCAGTGCCCGTATGGGGGGCCGTGAAAAACTGTTTTTT
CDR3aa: CASSARMGGREKLFF

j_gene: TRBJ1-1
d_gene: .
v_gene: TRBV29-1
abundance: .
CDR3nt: TGCAGCGCCGGACCCCCCGGGACTGAAGCTTTCTTT
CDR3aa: CSAGPPGTEAFF

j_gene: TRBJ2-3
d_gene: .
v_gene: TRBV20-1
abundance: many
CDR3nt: TGCAGTGCTAGCCCGACGCCGGGTTCAGATACGCAGTATTTT
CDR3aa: CSASPTPGSDTQYF

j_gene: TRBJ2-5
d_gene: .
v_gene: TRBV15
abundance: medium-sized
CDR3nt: TGTGCCACCAGCAGAGTGGGGGGTGGTTGGGAGACCCAGTACTTC
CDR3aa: CATSRVGGGWETQYF

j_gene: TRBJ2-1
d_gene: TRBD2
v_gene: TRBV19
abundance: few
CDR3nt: TGTGCCAGTAGTATCCCCGGACTAGCGGGTATTGAGCAGTTCTTC
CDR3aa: CASSIPGLAGIEQFF

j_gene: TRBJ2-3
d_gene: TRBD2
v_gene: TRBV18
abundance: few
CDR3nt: TGTGCCAGCTCACGACGTAGCGGGGGGACCACAGATACGCAGTATTTT
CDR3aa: CASSRRSGGTTDTQYF

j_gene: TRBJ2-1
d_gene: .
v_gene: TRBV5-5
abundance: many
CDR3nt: TGTGCCAGCAGCTTTGTTCGTCGGAATGAGCAGTTCTTC
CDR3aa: CASSFVRRNEQFF

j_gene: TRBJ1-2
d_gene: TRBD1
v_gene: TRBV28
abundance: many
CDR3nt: TGTGCCACCACCATAACAGGGGGCTGGTATGGCTACACCTTC
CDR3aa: CATTITGGWYGYTF

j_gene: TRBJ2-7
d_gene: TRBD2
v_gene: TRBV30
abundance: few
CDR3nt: TGTGCCTGGAGTGTACAACTAGCGGTCTACGAGCAGTACTTC
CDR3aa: CAWSVQLAVYEQYF

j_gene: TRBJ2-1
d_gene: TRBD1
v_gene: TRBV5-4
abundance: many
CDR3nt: TGTGCCAGCAGCCGCACTCTAGGGGGCTACTACAATGAGCAGTTCTTC
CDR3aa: CASSRTLGGYYNEQFF

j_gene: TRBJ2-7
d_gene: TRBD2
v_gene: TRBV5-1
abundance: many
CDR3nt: TGCGCCAGCAGCTATATAGCGGGACCCGGGGACGAGCAGTACTTC
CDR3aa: CASSYIAGPGDEQYF

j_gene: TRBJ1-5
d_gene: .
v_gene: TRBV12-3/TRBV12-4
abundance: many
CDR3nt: TGTGCCAGCAGTTCTCGGGGGTCATACAATCAGCCCCAGCATTTT
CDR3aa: CASSSRGSYNQPQHF

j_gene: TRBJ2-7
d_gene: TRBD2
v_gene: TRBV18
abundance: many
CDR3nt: TGTGCCAGCTCCACCGGACTAGCGGGGGGGAGGAGCTCCTACGAGCAGTACTTC
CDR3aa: CASSTGLAGGRSSYEQYF

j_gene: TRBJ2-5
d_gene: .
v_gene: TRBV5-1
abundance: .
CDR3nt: TGCGCCAGCAGCTTCGGTCAGCTCCAAGAGACCCAGTACTTC
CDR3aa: CASSFGQLQETQYF

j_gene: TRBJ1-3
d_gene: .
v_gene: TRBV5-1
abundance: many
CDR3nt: TGCGCCAGCAGCACCGAAGGGCCTGGAAACACCATATATTTT
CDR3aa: CASSTEGPGNTIYF

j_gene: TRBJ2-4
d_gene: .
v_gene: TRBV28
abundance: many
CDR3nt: TGTGCCAGCCGCGACTACCAAAACATTCAGTACTTC
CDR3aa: CASRDYQNIQYF

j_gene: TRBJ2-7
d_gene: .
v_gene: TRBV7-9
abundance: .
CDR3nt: TGTGCCAGCAGCTTAGGAGGGGAGGCCTACGAGCAGTACTTC
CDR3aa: CASSLGGEAYEQYF

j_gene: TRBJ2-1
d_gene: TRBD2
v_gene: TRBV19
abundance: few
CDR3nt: TGTGCCAGTAGTATAGTGGCGGGACTAGCGGGAGGTGTGCACAATGAGCAGTTCTTC
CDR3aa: CASSIVAGLAGGVHNEQFF

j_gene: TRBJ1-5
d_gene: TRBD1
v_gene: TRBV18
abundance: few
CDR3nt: TGTGCCAGCTCACCAGGGGTGGGACAGGCCACCAATCAGCCCCAGCATTTT
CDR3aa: CASSPGVGQATNQPQHF

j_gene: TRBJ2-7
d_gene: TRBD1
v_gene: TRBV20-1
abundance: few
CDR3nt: TGCAGTGCTAGAGACCCCACCGGGACAGGGTTTTACGAGCAGTACTTC
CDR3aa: CSARDPTGTGFYEQYF

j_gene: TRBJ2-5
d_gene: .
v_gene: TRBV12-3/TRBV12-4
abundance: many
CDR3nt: TGTGCCAGCAGTTTGGTGGGAGTGCAAGAGACCCAGTACTTC
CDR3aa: CASSLVGVQETQYF

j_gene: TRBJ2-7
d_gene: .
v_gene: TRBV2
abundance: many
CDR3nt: TGTGCCAGGAGGGTACGACGCTACGAGCAGTACTTC
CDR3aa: CARRVRRYEQYF

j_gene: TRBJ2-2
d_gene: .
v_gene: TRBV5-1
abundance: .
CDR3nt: TGCGCCAGCAGCTCCCGGTCCCAGGTTAGCGGCTGGGGCACCGGGGGGCTGTTTTTT
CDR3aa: CASSSRSQVSGWGTGGLFF

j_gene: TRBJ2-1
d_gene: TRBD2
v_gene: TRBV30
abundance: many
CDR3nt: TGTGCCTGGAGTGTGGGACTAGCGGGCCACAATGAGCAGTTCTTC
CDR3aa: CAWSVGLAGHNEQFF

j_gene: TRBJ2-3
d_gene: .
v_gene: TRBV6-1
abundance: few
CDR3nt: TGTGCCAGCAGCCACAGGGATAGCACAGATACGCAGTATTTT
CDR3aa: CASSHRDSTDTQYF